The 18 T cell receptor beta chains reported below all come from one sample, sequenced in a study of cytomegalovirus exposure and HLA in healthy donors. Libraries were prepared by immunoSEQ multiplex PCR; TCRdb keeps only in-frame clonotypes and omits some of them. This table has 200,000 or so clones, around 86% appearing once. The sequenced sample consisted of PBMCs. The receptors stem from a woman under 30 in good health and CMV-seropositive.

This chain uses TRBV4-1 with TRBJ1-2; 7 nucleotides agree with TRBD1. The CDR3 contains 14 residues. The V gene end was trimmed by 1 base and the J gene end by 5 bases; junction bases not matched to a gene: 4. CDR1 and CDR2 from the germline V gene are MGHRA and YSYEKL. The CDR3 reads CASSQVGQLYGYTF. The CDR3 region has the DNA TGCGCCAGCAGCCAAGTGGGACAGCTGTATGGCTACACCTTC.

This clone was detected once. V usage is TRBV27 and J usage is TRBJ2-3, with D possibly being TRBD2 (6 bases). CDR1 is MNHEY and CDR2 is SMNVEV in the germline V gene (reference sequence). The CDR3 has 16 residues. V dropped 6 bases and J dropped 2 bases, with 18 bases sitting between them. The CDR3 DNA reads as TGTGCCAGCAGGCCTCCGGGTAGCGGATTCACAGATACGCAGTATTTT. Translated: CASRPPGSGFTDTQYF.

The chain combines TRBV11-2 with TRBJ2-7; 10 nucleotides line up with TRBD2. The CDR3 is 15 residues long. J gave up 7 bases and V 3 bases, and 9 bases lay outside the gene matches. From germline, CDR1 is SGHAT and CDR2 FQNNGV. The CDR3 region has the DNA TGTGCCAGCAGCTTGAGTCTAGCGGGAGATCGGGAGCAGTACTTC. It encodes CASSLSLAGDREQYF. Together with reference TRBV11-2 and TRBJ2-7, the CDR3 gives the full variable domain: EAGVAQSPRYKIIEKRQSVAFWCNPISGHATLYWYQQILGQGPKLLIQFQNNGVVDDSQLPKDRFSAERLKGVDSTLKIQPAKLEDSAVYLCASSLSLAGDREQYFGPGTRLTVT.

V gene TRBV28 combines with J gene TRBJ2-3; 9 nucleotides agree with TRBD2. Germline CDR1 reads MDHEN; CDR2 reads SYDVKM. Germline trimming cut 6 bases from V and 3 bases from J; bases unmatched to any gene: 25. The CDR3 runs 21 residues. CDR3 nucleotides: TGTGCCAGCAGCAAAAAGGGAATTTATATTACCTTAGCGGGAGTAACAGATACGCAGTATTTT. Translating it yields CASSKKGIYITLAGVTDTQYF.

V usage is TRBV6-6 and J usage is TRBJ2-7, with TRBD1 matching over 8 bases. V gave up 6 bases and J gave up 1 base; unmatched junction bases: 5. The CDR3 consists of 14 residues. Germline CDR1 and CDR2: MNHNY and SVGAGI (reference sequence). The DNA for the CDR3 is TGTGCCAGCAGAACCGGGACAGGATCCTACGAGCAGTACTTC. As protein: CASRTGTGSYEQYF.

Here the CDR3 reads CASSYRTGFVGYTF. The CDR3, as DNA: TGTGCCAGCAGCTACCGGACAGGGTTTGTTGGCTACACCTTC. J is TRBJ1-2 and V is TRBV28, with TRBD1 identical over 8 bases. V shed 6 bases, J shed 7 bases, and the junction held 10 bases outside the gene matches. Germline V gene sequence: CDR1 MDHEN, CDR2 SYDVKM. The CDR3 consists of 14 residues.

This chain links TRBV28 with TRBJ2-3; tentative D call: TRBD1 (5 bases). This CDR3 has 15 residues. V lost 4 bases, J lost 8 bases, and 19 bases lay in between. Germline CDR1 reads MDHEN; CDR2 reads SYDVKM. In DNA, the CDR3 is TGTGCCAGCAGTTCCTCGCTGTTTGGTAGGGGTACGCAGTATTTT. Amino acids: CASSSSLFGRGTQYF.

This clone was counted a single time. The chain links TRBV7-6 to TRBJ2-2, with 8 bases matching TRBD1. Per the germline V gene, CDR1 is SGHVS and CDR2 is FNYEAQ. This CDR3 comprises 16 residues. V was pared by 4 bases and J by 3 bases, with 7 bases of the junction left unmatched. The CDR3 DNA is TGTGCCAGCAGCTCTCAGGGGGCTTCAGACACCGGGGAGCTGTTTTTT. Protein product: CASSSQGASDTGELFF.

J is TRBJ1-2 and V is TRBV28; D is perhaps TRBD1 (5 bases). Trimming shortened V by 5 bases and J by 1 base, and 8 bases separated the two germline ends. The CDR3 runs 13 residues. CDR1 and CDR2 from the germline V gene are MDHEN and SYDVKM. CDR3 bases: TGTGCCAGCAGTCTTGACAGTAACTATGGCTACACCTTC. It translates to CASSLDSNYGYTF.

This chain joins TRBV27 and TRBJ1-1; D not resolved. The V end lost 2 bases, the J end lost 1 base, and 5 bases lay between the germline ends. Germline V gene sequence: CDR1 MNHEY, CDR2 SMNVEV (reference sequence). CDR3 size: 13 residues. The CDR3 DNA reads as TGTGCCAGCAGTTTAATGGCGAACACTGAAGCTTTCTTT. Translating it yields CASSLMANTEAFF.

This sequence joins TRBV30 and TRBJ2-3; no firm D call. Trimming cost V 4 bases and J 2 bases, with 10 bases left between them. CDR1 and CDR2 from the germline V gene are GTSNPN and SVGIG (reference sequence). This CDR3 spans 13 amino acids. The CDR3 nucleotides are TGTGCCTGGACTGGCGGTTACACAGATACGCAGTATTTT. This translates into CAWTGGYTDTQYF.

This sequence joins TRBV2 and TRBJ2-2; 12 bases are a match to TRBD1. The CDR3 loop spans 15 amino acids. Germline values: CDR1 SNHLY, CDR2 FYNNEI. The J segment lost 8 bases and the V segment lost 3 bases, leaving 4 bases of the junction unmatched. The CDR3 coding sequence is TGTGCCAGCAGTGAGGGACAGGGGGCGCTTGGGGAGCTGTTTTTT. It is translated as CASSEGQGALGELFF.

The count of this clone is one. This chain's CDR3 is CASSDAAAGGQPQHF. CDR3 in DNA: TGTGCCAGCAGTGACGCGGCAGCCGGGGGTCAGCCCCAGCATTTT. The chain has TRBV2 and TRBJ1-5; tentative D call: TRBD1 (5 bases). The CDR3 is made up of 15 amino acids. Germline-derived CDR1 and CDR2 are SNHLY and FYNNEI. V lost 3 bases, J lost 6 bases, and 15 bases lay in between.

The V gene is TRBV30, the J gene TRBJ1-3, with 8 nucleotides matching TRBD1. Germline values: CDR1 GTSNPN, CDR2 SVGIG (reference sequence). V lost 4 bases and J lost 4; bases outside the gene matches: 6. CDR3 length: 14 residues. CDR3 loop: CAWTTRGPGNTIYF. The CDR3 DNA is TGTGCCTGGACCACCAGGGGGCCAGGAAACACCATATATTTT.

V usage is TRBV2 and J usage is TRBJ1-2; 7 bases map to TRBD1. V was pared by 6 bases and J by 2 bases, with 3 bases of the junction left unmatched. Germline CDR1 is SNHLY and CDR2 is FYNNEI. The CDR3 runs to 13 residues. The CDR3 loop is CASSSTGNYGYTF. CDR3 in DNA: TGTGCCAGCAGCTCGACAGGGAACTATGGCTACACCTTC.

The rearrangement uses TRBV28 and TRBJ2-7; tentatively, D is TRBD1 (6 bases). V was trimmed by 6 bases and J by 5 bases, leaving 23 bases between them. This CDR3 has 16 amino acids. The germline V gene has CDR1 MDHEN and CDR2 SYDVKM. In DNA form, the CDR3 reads TGTGCCAGCAGCGTCCCGGGACACAGATTTATGGACGAGCAGTACTTC. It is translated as CASSVPGHRFMDEQYF.

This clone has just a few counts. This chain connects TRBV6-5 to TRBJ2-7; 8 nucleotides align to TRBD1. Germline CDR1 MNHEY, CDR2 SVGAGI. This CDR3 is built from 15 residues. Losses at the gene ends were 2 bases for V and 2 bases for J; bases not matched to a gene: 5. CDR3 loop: CASSYPGQEPYEQYF. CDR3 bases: TGTGCCAGCAGTTACCCGGGACAGGAGCCCTACGAGCAGTACTTC.

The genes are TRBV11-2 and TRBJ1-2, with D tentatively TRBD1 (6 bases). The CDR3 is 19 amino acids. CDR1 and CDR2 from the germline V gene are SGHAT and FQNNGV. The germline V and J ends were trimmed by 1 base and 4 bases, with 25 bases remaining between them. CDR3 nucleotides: TGTGCCAGCAGCTTAGTTGGTATTGGGGCAGGGGAGCAGGGCTATGGCTACACCTTC. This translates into CASSLVGIGAGEQGYGYTF.